Following are 30 T cell receptor beta chains from one sample sequenced in a study of chemoradiotherapy in HPV16-positive cancers (dated by TCRdb to 2021 to 2024). Library creation used the immunoSEQ multiplex PCR assay. TCRdb's version of the immuneACCESS table is confined to in-frame rearrangements and falls short of the full clone set. An unresolved V gene accounts for under half of the shortfall where checked; the remainder is of unknown origin. This sample lists around 890 clones; about 87% were detected once. Together, the top ten hold less than 8% of the sample. Source: tumor tissue, taken from a patient who underwent chemoradiotherapy. Every receptor here comes from a human donor with HPV-associated anogenital cancer.

The chain has TRBV11-2 and TRBJ1-2, with D perhaps TRBD1 (5 bases). Looked up from germline, CDR1 is SGHAT and CDR2 is FQNNGV. CDR3 size: 14 residues. V gave up 1 base and J gave up 5 bases, with 11 bases separating them. The CDR3: CASSLVWGRYGYTF. The CDR3 coding sequence is TGTGCCAGCAGCTTAGTGTGGGGACGGTATGGCTACACCTTC. The full variable domain, completed using reference TRBV11-2 and TRBJ1-2, is EAGVAQSPRYKIIEKRQSVAFWCNPISGHATLYWYQQILGQGPKLLIQFQNNGVVDDSQLPKDRFSAERLKGVDSTLKIQPAKLEDSAVYLCASSLVWGRYGYTFGSGTRLTVV.

The chain has TRBV19 and TRBJ1-2, with D perhaps TRBD1 (5 bases). Trimming stripped 10 bases from V and 3 bases from J, with 12 bases between. CDR1 is LNHDA, CDR2 SQIVND, per germline (reference sequence). The CDR3 has 12 amino acids. In nucleotides, the CDR3 is TGTGCCACCAAGACAGAATACTATGGCTACACCTTC. It yields the protein CATKTEYYGYTF.

The V call is TRBV30, the J call TRBJ2-1; perhaps TRBD1 as D (6 bases). There are 13 residues in the CDR3. CDR1 is GTSNPN, CDR2 SVGIG, per germline (reference sequence). The V and J ends lost 0 bases and 6 bases respectively, with 9 bases between them. CDR3 nucleotide sequence: TGTGCCTGGAGTGTTGGCAGGGGCAATGAGCAGTTCTTC. Its protein product is CAWSVGRGNEQFF. Full variable domain (missing parts from reference TRBV30 and TRBJ2-1): SQTIHQWPATLVQPVGSPLSLECTVEGTSNPNLYWYRQAAGRGLQLLFYSVGIGQISSEVPQNLSASRPQDRQFILSSKKLLLSDSGFYLCAWSVGRGNEQFFGPGTRLTVL.

The V call is TRBV7-9, the J call TRBJ2-2; the match to TRBD1 covers 11 bases. V was clipped by 8 bases and J by 0 bases; unmatched bases: 11. The CDR3 contains 18 residues. The V gene's germline CDR1 is SEHNR and CDR2 FQNEAQ (reference sequence). CDR3 DNA: TGTGCCAGCGGACCGACGGACAGGGGGCGCGCGAACACCGGGGAGCTGTTTTTT. Encoded protein: CASGPTDRGRANTGELFF.

The rearrangement links TRBV10-3 to TRBJ1-2; possibly TRBD1 for D (5 bases). V lost 6 bases to trimming and J lost 8 bases, with 13 bases between them. The CDR3 length is 12 residues. The germline V gene encodes CDR1 ENHRY and CDR2 SYGVKD. CDR3 coding DNA: TGTGCCATCAGCTATGCGGGGCTCGGCTACACCTTC. Amino acid sequence: CAISYAGLGYTF.

V gene TRBV5-4 combines with J gene TRBJ2-5, with D perhaps matching TRBD2 (7 bases). Trimming stripped 0 bases from V and 5 bases from J, with 17 bases between. The CDR3 spans 16 residues. Germline values: CDR1 SGHNT, CDR2 YYREEE (reference sequence). The CDR3: CASSLAKGGGLETQYF. As DNA, the CDR3 is TGTGCCAGCAGCTTGGCCAAGGGGGGGGGCCTGGAGACCCAGTACTTC.

The count of this clone is one. The chain uses TRBV6-1 and TRBJ2-2; TRBD1 aligns across 7 bases. V shed 3 bases, J shed 7 bases, and the junction held 8 bases outside the gene matches. Germline V gene data show CDR1 as MNHNS and CDR2 as SASEGT. The CDR3 is 15 residues long. The DNA for the CDR3 is TGTGCCAGCAGTGATCCCTTCAGGGGGAACGGGGAGCTGTTTTTT. Translated: CASSDPFRGNGELFF.

The V and J genes are TRBV5-1 and TRBJ2-1; 8 bases map to TRBD1. The ends lost 0 bases at V and 6 bases at J; junction bases unmatched: 5. This CDR3 contains 15 residues. CDR1 is SGHRS and CDR2 is YFSETQ in the germline V gene. CDR3 amino acids: CASSLDGQGGNEQFF. The CDR3 DNA reads as TGCGCCAGCAGCTTGGATGGACAGGGTGGCAATGAGCAGTTCTTC.

V is TRBV11-2 and J is TRBJ2-3; D not certain. Trimming removed 6 bases from V and 0 bases from J, with 10 bases in between. CDR1 and CDR2 from the germline V gene are SGHAT and FQNNGV. The CDR3 totals 14 residues. The CDR3 coding sequence is TGTGCCAGCAGGTCCGGGTTTAGCACAGATACGCAGTATTTT. Protein: CASRSGFSTDTQYF.

The chain carries TRBV9 and TRBJ2-3; either TRBD1 or TRBD2 may supply D (6 bases each). Germline V gives CDR1 SGDLS, CDR2 YYNGEE. This CDR3 has 14 residues. Trimming stripped 4 bases from V and 1 base from J, with 10 bases between. In DNA, the CDR3 is TGTGCCAGCAGCCAGGAGGGGGGCACAGATACGCAGTATTTT. Amino acids: CASSQEGGTDTQYF.

This clone was recorded only once. The chain is built from TRBV15 and TRBJ2-7; 9 positions agree with TRBD1. The CDR3 contains 16 residues. Per germline, CDR1 LNHNV and CDR2 YYDKDF (reference sequence). The V gene end was trimmed by 0 bases and the J gene end by 5 bases; junction bases not matched to a gene: 8. The CDR3 DNA reads as TGTGCCACCAGCAGAGATCGGGGACAGGGTATCGACGAGCAGTACTTC. It codes for CATSRDRGQGIDEQYF.

This clone was seen just once. The V and J genes are TRBV19 and TRBJ2-3; D gene unclear. CDR1 and CDR2 (germline): LNHDA, SQIVND (reference sequence). The CDR3 covers 13 residues. Trimming took 1 base from V and 4 from J, leaving 6 bases between them. The CDR3 bases are TGTGCCAGTAGTATAGTGCCGGCAGATACGCAGTATTTT. Its protein product is CASSIVPADTQYF.

This clone has only one observation. The chain uses TRBV27 and TRBJ1-2, with D unresolved. Trimming removed 0 bases from V and 4 bases from J, with 6 bases in between. Per germline, CDR1 MNHEY and CDR2 SMNVEV (reference sequence). This CDR3 is built from 13 residues. Written as DNA, the CDR3 is TGTGCCAGCAGTTTATCGACCACCTATGGCTACACCTTC. This sequence encodes CASSLSTTYGYTF.

The rearrangement uses TRBV7-6 and TRBJ2-3, with unresolved D. The germline V gene encodes CDR1 SGHVS and CDR2 FNYEAQ. Trimming stripped 1 base from V and 5 bases from J, with 7 bases between. The CDR3 has 13 residues. The CDR3 DNA is TGTGCCAGCAGCTTAGGGGAAAGAGATACGCAGTATTTT. Protein sequence: CASSLGERDTQYF.

J is TRBJ2-7 and V is TRBV15; no clear D. The V gene's germline CDR1 is LNHNV and CDR2 YYDKDF (reference sequence). The CDR3 spans 15 residues. Trimming took 0 bases from V and 0 from J, leaving 9 bases between them. The CDR3 loop reads CATSRDPGLSYEQYF. The CDR3 DNA reads TGTGCCACCAGCAGAGATCCAGGCCTCTCCTACGAGCAGTACTTC.

The CDR3 nucleotides read TGCGCCAGCAGCCAAGAACTGGGTTCTAGCGGGAGCACAGATACGCAGTATTTT. Protein product: CASSQELGSSGSTDTQYF. The gene calls are TRBV4-1 and TRBJ2-3, with 8 bases fitting TRBD2. Germline values: CDR1 MGHRA, CDR2 YSYEKL. V trimming: 0 bases; J trimming: 0 bases; junction bases outside the gene matches: 8. The CDR3 loop spans 18 amino acids.

The chain couples TRBV7-9 to TRBJ2-7, with D unclear. The CDR3 extends over 13 amino acids. Germline CDR1 and CDR2: SEHNR and FQNEAQ (reference sequence). With 0 bases removed from V and 4 bases from J, the gap between germline ends came to 7 bases. For the CDR3, the DNA is TGTGCCAGCAGCTTAGCAGGGCAGTACGAGCAGTACTTC. As protein: CASSLAGQYEQYF.

The rearrangement links TRBV4-1 to TRBJ2-1, with no clear D. Between the trimmed V and J ends, which lost 4 bases and 6 bases, there was a span of 19 bases. The CDR3 totals 16 residues. The V gene's germline CDR1 is MGHRA and CDR2 YSYEKL. CDR3 protein: CASSLETFDRINEQFF. The CDR3 DNA reads TGCGCCAGCAGCCTAGAGACGTTCGATCGTATCAATGAGCAGTTCTTC.

The chain recombines TRBV12-2 with TRBJ1-2. TRBV12-2 is labeled a pseudogene. The CDR3 has 12 residues. The CDR3 DNA sequence: TGTGCAAGTCGCTTTTACGGGGGTGGCTACACCTTC. Its translation: CASRFYGGGYTF.

The gene calls are TRBV4-2 and TRBJ2-6; 12 bases agree with TRBD1. Germline CDR1 and CDR2: LGHNA and YNFKEQ. The junction had 7 bases not matched to a gene; V was cut back by 4 bases and J by 3 bases. The length of the CDR3 is 18 residues. This chain's CDR3 is CASSPSGTGGFGANVLTF. The CDR3 nucleotides read TGTGCCAGCAGCCCTTCCGGGACAGGGGGCTTTGGGGCCAACGTCCTGACTTTC.

The V call is TRBV9, the J call TRBJ2-7; 7 bases fit TRBD1. The CDR3 covers 13 residues. The V and J ends lost 4 bases and 5 bases, in that order; junction bases with no gene match: 6. The germline V gene encodes CDR1 SGDLS and CDR2 YYNGEE. Here the CDR3 reads CASSNPGGDEQYF. Here the CDR3 DNA reads TGTGCCAGCAGCAATCCAGGGGGAGACGAGCAGTACTTC.

A few counts support this clone. The CDR3 nucleotides are TGTGCCAGTAGTCCCTTGACAGGGTGGGTAAGGAATCAGCCCCAGCATTTT. It is translated as CASSPLTGWVRNQPQHF. The chain links TRBV19 to TRBJ1-5, with 7 bases fitting TRBD1. This CDR3 is 17 amino acids long. From germline, CDR1 is LNHDA and CDR2 SQIVND (reference sequence). Trimming at V came to 5 bases and at J to 4 bases, leaving 14 bases not matched to a gene.

The chain links TRBV7-9 to TRBJ1-2; no clear D. Per the germline V gene, CDR1 is SEHNR and CDR2 is FQNEAQ (reference sequence). Trimming left V 5 bases short and J 7 bases short, with 23 bases between. The CDR3 totals 16 residues. This CDR3 reads CASSPSPGLVLGGYTF. The CDR3, as DNA: TGTGCCAGCAGCCCCTCCCCCGGACTGGTGCTAGGTGGCTACACCTTC.

The chain recombines TRBV6-6 with TRBJ1-2; TRBD1 might be the D (6 bases). The CDR3 length is 15 residues. Per germline, CDR1 MNHNY and CDR2 SVGAGI (reference sequence). V lost 0 bases, J lost 10 bases, and 18 bases lay in between. CDR3 bases: TGTGCCAGCAGTTACTCTGGGGGGGCGGCGGCCCTCTACACCTTC. Translated, it gives CASSYSGGAAALYTF.

The chain employs TRBV12-5 and TRBJ1-2, with 7 bases identical to TRBD1. The CDR3 loop spans 14 amino acids. Per germline, CDR1 LGHNT and CDR2 FRNRAP. Germline trimming cut 2 bases from V and 6 bases from J; bases unmatched to any gene: 6. The CDR3 loop is CASGLYWDRDGYTF. The CDR3 region has the DNA TGTGCTAGTGGTTTGTACTGGGACAGAGATGGCTACACCTTC.

The rearrangement joins TRBV28 to TRBJ2-1, with no clear D. CDR1 and CDR2 from the germline V gene are MDHEN and SYDVKM. The CDR3 consists of 16 residues. V lost 2 bases and J 0 bases, leaving 11 bases between the germline ends. CDR3 loop: CASSLDPSSSYNEQFF. In DNA form, the CDR3 reads TGTGCCAGCAGTTTAGACCCGTCGAGCTCCTACAATGAGCAGTTCTTC.

The chain employs TRBV7-9 and TRBJ2-7, with D perhaps matching TRBD1 (6 bases). CDR3 length: 14 residues. With 1 base removed from V and 5 bases from J, the gap between germline ends came to 12 bases. Germline CDR1 reads SEHNR; CDR2 reads FQNEAQ (reference sequence). The CDR3 loop reads CASSLDNRVDEQYF. The CDR3 bases are TGTGCCAGCAGCTTAGACAACAGGGTGGACGAGCAGTACTTC.

The J gene is TRBJ2-7, the V gene TRBV28; no clear D. CDR1 and CDR2 (germline): MDHEN, SYDVKM. The length of the CDR3 is 15 residues. The V end lost 5 bases, the J end lost 1 base, and 15 bases lay between the germline ends. CDR3 DNA: TGTGCCAGCAGTAGATCCCTGGACCTATCCTACGAGCAGTACTTC. Its translation is CASSRSLDLSYEQYF.

The V gene is TRBV10-2, the J gene TRBJ2-7; D not resolved. The CDR3 is made up of 12 amino acids. Trimming cost V 3 bases and J 12 bases, with 15 bases left between them. Germline V lookup: CDR1 WSHSY, CDR2 SAAADI. The CDR3 DNA follows: TGCGCCAGCAGTGAAGGGCCGAGAGATCCGTACTTC. Encoded protein: CASSEGPRDPYF.

The table lists this clone with a few counts. This chain's CDR3 is CASTSDHFNTEAFF. The CDR3 nucleotides read TGTGCCAGCACTTCGGACCATTTCAACACTGAAGCTTTCTTT. The V call is TRBV2, the J call TRBJ1-1; D unresolved. The CDR3 has 14 amino acids. CDR1 is SNHLY and CDR2 is FYNNEI in the germline V gene. Trimming took 7 bases from V and 2 from J, leaving 14 bases between them.